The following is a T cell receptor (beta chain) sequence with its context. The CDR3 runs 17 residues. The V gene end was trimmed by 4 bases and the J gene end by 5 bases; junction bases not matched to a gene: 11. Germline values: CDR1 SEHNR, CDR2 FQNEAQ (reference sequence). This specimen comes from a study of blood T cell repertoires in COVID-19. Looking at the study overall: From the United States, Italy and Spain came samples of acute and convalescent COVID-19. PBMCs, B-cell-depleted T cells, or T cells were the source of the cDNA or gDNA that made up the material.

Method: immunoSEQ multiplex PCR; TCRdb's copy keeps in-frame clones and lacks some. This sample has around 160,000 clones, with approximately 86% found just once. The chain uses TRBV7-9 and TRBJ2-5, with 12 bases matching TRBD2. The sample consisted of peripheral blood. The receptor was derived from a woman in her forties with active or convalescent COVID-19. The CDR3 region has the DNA TGTGCCAGCAGCTCCGATGGACTAGCGGGGCCCAGTGAGACCCAGTACTTC. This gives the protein CASSSDGLAGPSETQYF.